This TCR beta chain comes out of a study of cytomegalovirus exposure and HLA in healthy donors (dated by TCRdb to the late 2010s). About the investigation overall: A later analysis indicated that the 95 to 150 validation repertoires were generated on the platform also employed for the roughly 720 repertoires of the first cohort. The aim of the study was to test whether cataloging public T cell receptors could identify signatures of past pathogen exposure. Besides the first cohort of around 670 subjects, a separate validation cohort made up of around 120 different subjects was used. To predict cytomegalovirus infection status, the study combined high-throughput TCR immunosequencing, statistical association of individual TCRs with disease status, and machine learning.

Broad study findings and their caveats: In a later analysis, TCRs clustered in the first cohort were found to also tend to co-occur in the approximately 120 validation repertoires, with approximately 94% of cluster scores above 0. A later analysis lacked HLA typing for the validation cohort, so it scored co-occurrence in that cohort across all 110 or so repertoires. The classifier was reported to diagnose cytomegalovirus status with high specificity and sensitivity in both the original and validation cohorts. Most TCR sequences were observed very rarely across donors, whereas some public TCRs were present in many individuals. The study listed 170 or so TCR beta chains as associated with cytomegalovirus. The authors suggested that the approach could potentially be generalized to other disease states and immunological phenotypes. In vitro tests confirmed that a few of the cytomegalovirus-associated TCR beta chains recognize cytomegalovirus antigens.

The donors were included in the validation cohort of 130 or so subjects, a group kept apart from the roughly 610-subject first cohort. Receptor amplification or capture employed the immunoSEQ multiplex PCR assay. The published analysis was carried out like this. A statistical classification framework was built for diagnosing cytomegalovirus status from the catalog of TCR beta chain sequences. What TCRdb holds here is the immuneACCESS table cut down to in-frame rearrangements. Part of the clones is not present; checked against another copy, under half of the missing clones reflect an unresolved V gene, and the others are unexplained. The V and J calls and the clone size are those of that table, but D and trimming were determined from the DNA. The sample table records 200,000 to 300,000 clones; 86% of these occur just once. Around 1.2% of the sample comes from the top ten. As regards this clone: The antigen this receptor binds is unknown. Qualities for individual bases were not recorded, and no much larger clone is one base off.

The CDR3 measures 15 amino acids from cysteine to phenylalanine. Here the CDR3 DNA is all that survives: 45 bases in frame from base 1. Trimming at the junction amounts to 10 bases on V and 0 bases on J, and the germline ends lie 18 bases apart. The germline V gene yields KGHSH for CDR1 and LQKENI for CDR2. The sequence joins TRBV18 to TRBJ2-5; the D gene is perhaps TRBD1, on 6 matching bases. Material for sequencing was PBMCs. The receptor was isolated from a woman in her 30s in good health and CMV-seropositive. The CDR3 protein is CATQRGRGYQETQYF. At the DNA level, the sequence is TGTGCCACCCAACGGGGCAGGGGATACCAAGAGACCCAGTACTTC. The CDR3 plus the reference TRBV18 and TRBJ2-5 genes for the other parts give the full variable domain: NAGVMQNPRHLVRRRGQEARLRCSPMKGHSHVYWYRQLPEEGLKFMVYLQKENIIDESGMPKERFSAEFPKEGPSILRIQQVVRGDSAAYFCATQRGRGYQETQYFGPGTRLLVL.